The 28 T cell receptor beta chains below were found in one sample sequenced in a study of blood T cell repertoires in COVID-19. Produced via immunoSEQ multiplex PCR; TCRdb's table is partial and in-frame only. The table includes around 340,000 clones, 80% to 90% detected once. The specimen was peripheral blood. The receptors come from a woman aged 55 to 70 with COVID-19, enrolled during active disease.

V and J are TRBV4-2 and TRBJ2-1; 8 bases match TRBD2. Per germline, CDR1 LGHNA and CDR2 YNFKEQ. With 2 bases clipped from V and 2 bases from J, the junction kept 5 bases outside the gene matches. The CDR3 spans 16 residues. The CDR3 loop reads CASSQISGNPYNEQFF. CDR3 bases: TGTGCCAGCAGCCAAATTAGCGGGAACCCCTACAATGAGCAGTTCTTC.

The chain links TRBV29-1 to TRBJ1-1; a weak D match, TRBD1 (6 bases). The CDR3 has 12 residues. V was trimmed by 6 bases and J by 6 bases, leaving 14 bases between them. CDR1 SQVTM and CDR2 ANQGSEA come from the germline V gene. CDR3 region: CSVGGGHSEAFF. CDR3 sequence (DNA): TGCAGCGTGGGGGGGGGACATTCTGAAGCTTTCTTT.

The chain combines TRBV4-1 with TRBJ1-2; 8 bases match TRBD1. Germline V lookup: CDR1 MGHRA, CDR2 YSYEKL. Trimming took 4 bases from V and 8 from J; bases not matched to a gene: 6. This CDR3 is 13 amino acids long. CDR3 in DNA: TGCGCCAGCAGCCTCCACAGGGGGTACGGCTACACCTTC. Translating it yields CASSLHRGYGYTF.

V is TRBV7-8 and J is TRBJ1-1, with D perhaps matching TRBD1 (5 bases). V lost 5 bases and J lost 8, with 15 bases in between. Germline V CDR1 and CDR2: SGHVS, FQNEAQ. The CDR3 sequence is 13 residues long. The CDR3 here is CASSGRVGLEAFF. Here the CDR3 DNA reads TGTGCCAGCAGCGGCAGGGTTGGCTTGGAAGCTTTCTTT.

The V gene is TRBV7-9, the J gene TRBJ2-7; 7 bases match TRBD1. The germline V gene has CDR1 SEHNR and CDR2 FQNEAQ (reference sequence). Trimming removed 8 bases from V and 3 bases from J; junction bases left unmatched: 7. This CDR3 is built from 13 residues. The CDR3 region is CASGASGGYEQYF. The CDR3 bases are TGTGCCAGCGGGGCCTCAGGGGGCTACGAGCAGTACTTC.

V usage is TRBV10-1 and J usage is TRBJ1-1, with TRBD1 identical over 10 bases. This CDR3 comprises 16 residues. Germline CDR1 WNHNN, CDR2 SYGVQD (reference sequence). V lost 5 bases and J lost 5; bases outside the gene matches: 11. The CDR3 region is CASSLRQGAGATEAFF. CDR3 sequence (DNA): TGCGCCAGCAGTCTTAGACAGGGGGCCGGGGCGACTGAAGCTTTCTTT.

This clone appeared many times. V is TRBV7-9 and J is TRBJ1-1, with D unclear. Trimming shortened V by 5 bases and J by 2 bases, and 12 bases separated the two germline ends. Germline-derived CDR1 and CDR2 are SEHNR and FQNEAQ (reference sequence). The CDR3 totals 14 residues. The DNA for the CDR3 is TGTGCCAGCAGCCCTAGTAGCCCTAACACTGAAGCTTTCTTT. Translation: CASSPSSPNTEAFF.

J is TRBJ1-2 and V is TRBV27, with D possibly TRBD1 on 5 matching bases. The CDR3 totals 15 residues. V was cut by 5 bases and J by 5 bases, with 18 bases left in between. Per the germline V gene, CDR1 is MNHEY and CDR2 is SMNVEV (reference sequence). The CDR3 protein is CASSGWGVKGYGYTF. In nucleotides, the CDR3 is TGTGCCAGCAGTGGGTGGGGGGTAAAGGGGTATGGCTACACCTTC.

This chain uses TRBV11-2 with TRBJ1-6; D may be TRBD1 (5 bases). Germline V gene data show CDR1 as SGHAT and CDR2 as FQNNGV. V dropped 1 base and J dropped 10 bases, with 14 bases sitting between them. The length of the CDR3 is 15 residues. CDR3 residues: CASSLVTGGDSPLHF. Here the CDR3 DNA reads TGTGCCAGCAGCTTAGTCACGGGCGGGGACTCACCCCTCCACTTT. The full variable domain, completed using reference TRBV11-2 and TRBJ1-6, is EAGVAQSPRYKIIEKRQSVAFWCNPISGHATLYWYQQILGQGPKLLIQFQNNGVVDDSQLPKDRFSAERLKGVDSTLKIQPAKLEDSAVYLCASSLVTGGDSPLHFGNGTRLTVT.

The chain has TRBV15 and TRBJ2-7, with 7 bases aligning to TRBD2. This CDR3 region has 17 residues. The germline V gene encodes CDR1 LNHNV and CDR2 YYDKDF (reference sequence). V trimming: 3 bases; J trimming: 3 bases; junction bases outside the gene matches: 14. The CDR3 DNA follows: TGTGCCACCAGCAGGGTACGGGGGAGGGGCCGAGACTACGAGCAGTACTTC. This translates into CATSRVRGRGRDYEQYF. The whole variable domain, remainder taken from reference TRBV15 and TRBJ2-7, is DAMVIQNPRYQVTQFGKPVTLSCSQTLNHNVMYWYQQKSSQAPKLLFHYYDKDFNNEADTPDNFQSRRPNTSFCFLDIRSPGLGDTAMYLCATSRVRGRGRDYEQYFGPGTRLTVT.

The chain employs TRBV4-3 and TRBJ2-4; the D gene is possibly TRBD1 (6 bases). The V gene's germline CDR1 is LGHNA and CDR2 YSLEER. CDR3 size: 17 residues. V shed 1 base and J shed 3 bases, with 16 bases lying between them. The CDR3 coding sequence is TGCGCCAGCAGCCAAGCGGGCGCCGGGACACACAAAAACATTCAGTACTTC. Protein product: CASSQAGAGTHKNIQYF.

The V gene is TRBV11-2, the J gene TRBJ2-7; D is undetermined. V was trimmed by 7 bases and J by 0 bases, leaving 19 bases between them. The CDR3 sequence is 16 residues long. The germline V gene has CDR1 SGHAT and CDR2 FQNNGV. The CDR3 protein is CASTSSVSQYSYEQYF. In DNA form, the CDR3 reads TGTGCCAGCACCTCCTCGGTATCACAGTACTCCTACGAGCAGTACTTC.

In this sample, this clone turned up a few times. This sequence joins TRBV10-3 and TRBJ1-6, with TRBD1 identical over 8 bases. Germline CDR1 ENHRY, CDR2 SYGVKD. The CDR3 sequence is 14 residues long. Losses at the gene ends were 3 bases for V and 9 bases for J; bases not matched to a gene: 4. The CDR3 DNA follows: TGTGCCATCAGTGACCAGGGGGCCGGTTCACCCCTCCACTTT. Encoded protein: CAISDQGAGSPLHF.

J is TRBJ2-5 and V is TRBV6-6; D may be TRBD2 (5 bases). Germline V CDR1 and CDR2: MNHNY, SVGAGI (reference sequence). This CDR3 has 17 amino acids. The V and J ends lost 5 bases and 2 bases respectively, with 21 bases between them. CDR3 loop: CASSPPVGGGVQETQYF. In nucleotides, the CDR3 is TGTGCCAGCAGTCCCCCCGTCGGAGGAGGAGTTCAAGAGACCCAGTACTTC.

The chain combines TRBV23-1 with TRBJ2-3, with D perhaps matching TRBD1 (6 bases). TRBV23-1 qualifies as an ORF whose function is uncertain. Trimming stripped 7 bases from V and 0 bases from J, with 32 bases between. The CDR3 length is 21 residues. CDR3 in DNA: TGCGCCAGCACCAGGACAGTCTTCGATTCGGGGATTGGGTCTAGCACAGATACGCAGTATTTT. Translated: CASTRTVFDSGIGSSTDTQYF.

This clone was observed a handful of times. CDR3 nucleotides: TGTGCCAGCAGTCGGACAAGTCAGTCCTACGAGCAGTACTTC. This encodes CASSRTSQSYEQYF. This chain connects TRBV2 to TRBJ2-7, with D possibly TRBD1 on 5 matching bases. Germline CDR1 SNHLY, CDR2 FYNNEI. Trimming left V 5 bases short and J 1 base short, with 12 bases between. This CDR3 comprises 14 residues.

This chain joins TRBV10-3 and TRBJ2-3, with 8 bases lining up with TRBD1. The CDR3 totals 15 residues. In germline, CDR1 is ENHRY, CDR2 SYGVKD. Trimming took 2 bases from V and 1 from J; bases not matched to a gene: 2. CDR3 sequence reads: CAISEQTGGTDTQYF. CDR3 DNA sequence: TGTGCCATCAGTGAGCAGACAGGGGGCACAGATACGCAGTATTTT.

The V gene is TRBV29-1, the J gene TRBJ1-5; possibly TRBD1 for D (6 bases). The V gene's germline CDR1 is SQVTM and CDR2 ANQGSEA. Trimming pared 6 bases from V and 4 bases from J, leaving 13 bases between. The CDR3 extends over 13 amino acids. The CDR3 DNA follows: TGCAGCGTGGGCGGACAGAAGAATCAGCCCCAGCATTTT. Protein sequence: CSVGGQKNQPQHF.

The genes are TRBV6-5 and TRBJ1-1; D is unclear. The CDR3 has 13 amino acids. Germline V gives CDR1 MNHEY, CDR2 SVGAGI. The germline V and J ends were trimmed by 3 bases and 3 bases, with 8 bases remaining between them. The CDR3 sequence is CASSYSEDTEAFF. The DNA of the CDR3 is TGTGCCAGCAGTTATAGTGAGGACACTGAAGCTTTCTTT.

This clone was counted once. The chain combines TRBV2 with TRBJ2-1, with 11 bases matching TRBD2. This CDR3 contains 15 residues. Germline V CDR1 and CDR2: SNHLY, FYNNEI. The junction had 2 bases not matched to a gene; V was cut back by 1 base and J by 6 bases. The CDR3 spells CASSEVSGGANEQFF. The CDR3 nucleotides are TGTGCCAGCAGTGAAGTTAGCGGGGGGGCCAATGAGCAGTTCTTC.

The chain is built from TRBV15 and TRBJ2-7; 9 positions agree with TRBD1. The CDR3 has 16 residues. Germline lookup yields CDR1 LNHNV and CDR2 YYDKDF (reference sequence). With 4 bases clipped from V and 6 bases from J, the junction kept 13 bases outside the gene matches. This CDR3 reads CATSNLPPGQGGEQYF. CDR3 DNA sequence: TGTGCCACCAGCAACCTTCCTCCGGGACAGGGAGGCGAGCAGTACTTC.

This rearrangement joins TRBV9 to TRBJ2-1; TRBD2 aligns across 14 bases. Germline lookup yields CDR1 SGDLS and CDR2 YYNGEE. The CDR3 totals 16 residues. Trimming took 0 bases from V and 8 from J; bases not matched to a gene: 4. This CDR3 reads CASSVEGLAGVDEQFF. The CDR3 bases are TGTGCCAGCAGCGTAGAGGGACTAGCGGGGGTCGATGAGCAGTTCTTC.

The rearrangement joins TRBV9 to TRBJ2-7; 8 bases are shared with TRBD2. This CDR3 spans 14 amino acids. Germline CDR1 SGDLS, CDR2 YYNGEE. After removal of 2 bases from V and 0 bases from J, the junction contained 1 base not matched to a gene. CDR3 coding DNA: TGTGCCAGCAGCGTTACTAGCGGCTCCTACGAGCAGTACTTC. It yields the protein CASSVTSGSYEQYF.

The J gene is TRBJ2-1, the V gene TRBV9; tentative D call: TRBD2 (6 bases). This CDR3 is built from 15 residues. The germline V gene encodes CDR1 SGDLS and CDR2 YYNGEE. Trimming shortened V by 2 bases and J by 4 bases, and 13 bases separated the two germline ends. CDR3 nucleotides: TGTGCCAGCAGCGTGTCTAGCGTTGGATACAATGAGCAGTTCTTC. This codes for CASSVSSVGYNEQFF. Based on the CDR3 plus reference TRBV9 and TRBJ2-1, the full variable domain is DSGVTQTPKHLITATGQRVTLRCSPRSGDLSVYWYQQSLDQGLQFLIQYYNGEERAKGNILERFSAQQFPDLHSELNLSSLELGDSALYFCASSVSSVGYNEQFFGPGTRLTVL.

The V gene is TRBV5-1, the J gene TRBJ2-1; D gene uncertain. Germline CDR1 is SGHRS and CDR2 is YFSETQ. Trimming took 0 bases from V and 4 from J, leaving 11 bases between them. This CDR3 comprises 15 residues. CDR3 nucleotides: TGCGCCAGCAGCTTGGCACTTACCGGTTACAATGAGCAGTTCTTC. As protein: CASSLALTGYNEQFF.

This chain links TRBV7-9 with TRBJ2-2; D is unresolved. The CDR3 length is 12 residues. Germline CDR1 and CDR2: SEHNR and FQNEAQ (reference sequence). V lost 5 bases, J lost 2 bases, and 3 bases lay in between. The CDR3: CASSTNTGELFF. In DNA, the CDR3 is TGTGCCAGCAGCACAAACACCGGGGAGCTGTTTTTT.

The chain combines TRBV19 with TRBJ2-3; TRBD1 aligns across 7 bases. From germline, CDR1 is LNHDA and CDR2 SQIVND (reference sequence). CDR3 length: 14 amino acids. V shed 5 bases, J shed 7 bases, and the junction held 9 bases outside the gene matches. Here the CDR3 reads CASSVLTGRYTQYF. The CDR3 DNA sequence: TGTGCCAGTAGTGTCTTGACAGGGAGATATACGCAGTATTTT. Full variable domain (rest looked up from reference TRBV19 and TRBJ2-3): DGGITQSPKYLFRKEGQNVTLSCEQNLNHDAMYWYRQDPGQGLRLIYYSQIVNDFQKGDIAEGYSVSREKKESFPLTVTSAQKNPTAFYLCASSVLTGRYTQYFGPGTRLTVL.

This clone appeared once. J is TRBJ1-1 and V is TRBV19; maybe TRBD1 (5 bases). Germline V gene data show CDR1 as LNHDA and CDR2 as SQIVND (reference sequence). This CDR3 contains 14 residues. Trimming left V 1 base short and J 4 bases short, with 10 bases between. The CDR3 sequence: CASSIVGGGTEAFF. In DNA, the CDR3 is TGTGCCAGTAGTATAGTTGGGGGGGGCACTGAAGCTTTCTTT.